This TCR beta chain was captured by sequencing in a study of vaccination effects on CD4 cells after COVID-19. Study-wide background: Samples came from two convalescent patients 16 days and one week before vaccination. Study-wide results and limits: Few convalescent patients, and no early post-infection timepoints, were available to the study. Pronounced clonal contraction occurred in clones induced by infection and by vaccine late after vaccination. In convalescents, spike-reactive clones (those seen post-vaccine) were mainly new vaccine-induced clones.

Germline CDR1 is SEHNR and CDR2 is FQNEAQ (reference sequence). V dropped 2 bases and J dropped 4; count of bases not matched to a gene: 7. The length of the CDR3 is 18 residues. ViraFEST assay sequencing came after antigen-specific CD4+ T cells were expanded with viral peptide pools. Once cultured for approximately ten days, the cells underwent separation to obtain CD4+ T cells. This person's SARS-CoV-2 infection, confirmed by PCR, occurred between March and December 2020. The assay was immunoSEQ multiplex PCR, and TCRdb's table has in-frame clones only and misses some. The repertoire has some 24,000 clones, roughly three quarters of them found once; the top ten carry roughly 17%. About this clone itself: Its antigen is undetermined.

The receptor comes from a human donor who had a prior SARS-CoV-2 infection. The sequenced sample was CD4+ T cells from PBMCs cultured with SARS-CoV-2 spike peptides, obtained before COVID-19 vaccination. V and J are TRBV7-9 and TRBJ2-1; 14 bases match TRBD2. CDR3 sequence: CASSLMTSGRARYNEQFF. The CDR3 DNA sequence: TGTGCCAGCAGCTTAATGACTAGCGGGAGGGCCCGGTACAATGAGCAGTTCTTC. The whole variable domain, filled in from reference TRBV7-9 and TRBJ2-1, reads DTGVSQNPRHKITKRGQNVTFRCDPISEHNRLYWYRQTLGQGPEFLTYFQNEAQLEKSRLLSDRFSAERPKGSFSTLEIQRTEQGDSAMYLCASSLMTSGRARYNEQFFGPGTRLTVL.